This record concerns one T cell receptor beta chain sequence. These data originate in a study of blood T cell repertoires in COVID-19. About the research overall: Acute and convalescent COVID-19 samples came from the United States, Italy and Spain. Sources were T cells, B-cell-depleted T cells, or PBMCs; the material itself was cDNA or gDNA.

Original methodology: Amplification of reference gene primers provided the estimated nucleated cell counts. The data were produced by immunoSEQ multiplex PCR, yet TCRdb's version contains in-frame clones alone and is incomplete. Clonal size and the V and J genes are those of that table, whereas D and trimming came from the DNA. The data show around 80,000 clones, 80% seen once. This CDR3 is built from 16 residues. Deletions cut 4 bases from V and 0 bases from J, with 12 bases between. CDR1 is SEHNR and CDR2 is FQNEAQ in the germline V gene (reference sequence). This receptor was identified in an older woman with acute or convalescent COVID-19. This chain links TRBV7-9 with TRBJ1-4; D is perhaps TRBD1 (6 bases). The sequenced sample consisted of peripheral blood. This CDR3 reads CASSYGTIATNEKLFF. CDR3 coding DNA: TGTGCCAGCAGCTACGGGACAATTGCAACTAATGAAAAACTGTTTTTT. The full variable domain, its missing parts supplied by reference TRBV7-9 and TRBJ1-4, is DTGVSQNPRHKITKRGQNVTFRCDPISEHNRLYWYRQTLGQGPEFLTYFQNEAQLEKSRLLSDRFSAERPKGSFSTLEIQRTEQGDSAMYLCASSYGTIATNEKLFFGSGTQLSVL.